A single sample is the source of the 4 T cell receptor beta chains below, sequenced in a study of blood T cell repertoires in COVID-19. Clones were read by immunoSEQ multiplex PCR, and TCRdb kept only the in-frame ones, dropping some. The data show about 360,000 clones, around 84% seen once. Material: peripheral blood. The receptors derive from a human donor in a cohort sampled during active COVID-19.

Only one count was recorded for this clone. The chain recombines TRBV15 with TRBJ1-1, with D hard to call. V lost 0 bases to trimming and J lost 1 base, with 3 bases between them. Germline CDR1 reads LNHNV; CDR2 reads YYDKDF (reference sequence). This CDR3 has 13 amino acids. The CDR3 region has the DNA TGTGCCACCAGCAGAGACAAGAACACTGAAGCTTTCTTT. Residues: CATSRDKNTEAFF.

This chain connects TRBV5-1 to TRBJ2-1; 8 bases map to TRBD2. Trimming cost V 0 bases and J 13 bases; bases outside gene matches: 15. Germline V gene lookup returns CDR1 SGHRS and CDR2 YFSETQ. The CDR3 is 16 amino acids. The CDR3 spells CASSLDLKGAGDTQFF. The CDR3 coding sequence is TGCGCCAGCAGCTTGGACCTGAAGGGAGCGGGAGATACACAGTTCTTC.

For this clone: The sample has other DNA sequences that encode this CDR3 too. The chain couples TRBV24-1 to TRBJ1-5; D is undetermined. CDR3 length: 12 residues. Germline V gene lookup returns CDR1 KGHDR and CDR2 SFDVKD. V gave up 2 bases and J gave up 4 bases, with 2 bases separating them. Here the CDR3 reads CATSDSNQPQHF. Here the CDR3 DNA reads TGTGCCACCAGTGATTCTAATCAGCCCCAGCATTTT.

The chain has TRBV6-5 and TRBJ1-1, with 9 bases aligning to TRBD1. CDR1 is MNHEY, CDR2 SVGAGI, per germline. The CDR3 has 12 amino acids. V shed 3 bases and J 11 bases; nucleotides not matched to a gene: 4. Here the CDR3 reads CASSYDRGLAFF. In nucleotides, the CDR3 is TGTGCCAGCAGTTATGACAGGGGGTTGGCTTTCTTT.